Each of the 17 T cell receptor beta chains below was sequenced from the same sample in a study of T cells in Graves' hyperthyroidism and ophthalmopathy. It was RNA transcripts that yielded the amplified TCR beta CDR3 regions. Primed by the HTBI set, a first-round RT-PCR was run on the TCR CDR3. TCRdb re-called the multiplex PCR reads through MiXCR, storing one row per CDR3 protein. The sample lists over 300,000 distinct CDR3 sequences, roughly 13% occurring once. Sequencing input: blood. The origin of the receptors is a woman aged 60-70 years with Graves' hyperthyroidism.

CDR3 region: CASSLGRAMGTGELFF. CDR3 nucleotide sequence: TGTGCCAGCAGCTTAGGCCGGGCCATGGGAACCGGGGAGCTGTTTTTT. This rearrangement joins TRBV3-1 to TRBJ2-2; D gene unclear. V was cut by 5 bases and J by 5 bases, with 18 bases left in between. The CDR3 runs 16 residues. From germline, CDR1 is LGHDT and CDR2 YNNKEL (reference sequence).

This clonotype was observed many times. CDR3 in amino acids: CASSYSPAGGTYEQYF. CDR3 nucleotide sequence: TGTGCCAGCAGTTACTCGCCAGCGGGAGGCACCTACGAGCAGTACTTC. This chain uses TRBV6-5 with TRBJ2-7; 9 positions agree with TRBD2. This CDR3 has 16 residues. The germline CDR1 and CDR2 sequences are MNHEY and SVGAGI. V trimming: 0 bases; J trimming: 2 bases; junction bases outside the gene matches: 5.

This clonotype was seen many times. The chain couples TRBV20-1 to TRBJ2-3; perhaps TRBD2 as D (5 bases). The CDR3 has 14 amino acids. Trimming removed 2 bases at V and 0 bases at J, with 9 bases between. The germline V gene has CDR1 DFQATT and CDR2 SNEGSKA (reference sequence). The CDR3 here is CSARRAESTDTQYF. CDR3 DNA: TGCAGTGCTAGAAGAGCGGAGAGCACAGATACGCAGTATTTT.

This chain links TRBV2 with TRBJ1-6; D perhaps matches TRBD1 (6 bases). Trimming pared 4 bases from V and 0 bases from J, leaving 10 bases between. Germline-derived CDR1 and CDR2 are SNHLY and FYNNEI. CDR3 length equals 16 residues. CDR3 in amino acids: CASSVQGGSYNSPLHF. In DNA, the CDR3 is TGTGCCAGCAGTGTTCAAGGGGGCTCCTATAATTCACCCCTCCACTTT.

The chain recombines TRBV20-1 with TRBJ1-1; no definite D call. Germline V gene sequence: CDR1 DFQATT, CDR2 SNEGSKA (reference sequence). V was cut by 3 bases and J by 1 base, with 9 bases left in between. This CDR3 contains 13 residues. CDR3 coding DNA: TGCAGTGCTAGCAACACGGAGAACACTGAAGCTTTCTTT. Protein product: CSASNTENTEAFF.

This clonotype occurred many times. The chain combines TRBV15 with TRBJ1-1; 7 positions match TRBD1. This CDR3 contains 17 residues. Unmatched junction bases numbered 10, after V lost 3 bases and J lost 0 bases. CDR1 and CDR2 from the germline V gene are LNHNV and YYDKDF (reference sequence). This chain's CDR3 is CATSRPGQSVVNTEAFF. Written as DNA, the CDR3 is TGTGCCACCAGCAGGCCGGGACAGTCGGTAGTGAACACTGAAGCTTTCTTT.

Note on this clonotype: Its ends do not fully match the called genes, so a read error is possible. The V gene is TRBV27, the J gene TRBJ1-1, with TRBD1 identical over 8 bases. CDR1 is MNHEY and CDR2 is SMNVEV in the germline V gene (reference sequence). This CDR3 has 16 residues. CDR3 nucleotides: TGTGCCAGCAGGTTATTAACAGGGGGAGCGCTTACTGAAGCTTTCTTT. Protein product: CASRLLTGGALTEAFF.

The V gene is TRBV5-1, the J gene TRBJ2-5; D ambiguous. Per germline, CDR1 SGHRS and CDR2 YFSETQ. V shed 4 bases and J shed 2 bases, with 6 bases lying between them. The CDR3 is 12 amino acids. CDR3 nucleotides: TGCGCCAGCAGCCACACGCAAGAGACCCAGTACTTC. This gives the protein CASSHTQETQYF.

Many counts were recorded for this clonotype. V is TRBV10-3 and J is TRBJ2-7, with 13 bases identical to TRBD2. V was clipped by 3 bases and J by 6 bases; unmatched bases: 5. CDR1 ENHRY and CDR2 SYGVKD come from the germline V gene. The CDR3 has 15 amino acids. The CDR3 is CAISEGTSGTGEQYF. CDR3 nucleotides: TGTGCCATCAGTGAAGGGACTAGCGGGACGGGCGAGCAGTACTTC.

There are many counts of this clonotype. The rearrangement joins TRBV5-8 to TRBJ2-7, with 13 bases that match TRBD2. Germline V gene lookup returns CDR1 SGHTS and CDR2 YDEGEE. V shed 4 bases and J 2 bases; nucleotides not matched to a gene: 6. The CDR3 length is 16 residues. As DNA, the CDR3 is TGTGCCAGCAGCCGAAGCGGGACTAGCGGGACCTACGAGCAGTACTTC. Encoded protein: CASSRSGTSGTYEQYF.

The table lists this clonotype with many counts. The rearrangement joins TRBV11-2 to TRBJ1-4; D call uncertain. V lost 3 bases, J lost 0 bases, and 11 bases lay in between. The CDR3 sequence is 16 residues long. CDR1 SGHAT and CDR2 FQNNGV come from the germline V gene. In DNA, the CDR3 is TGTGCCAGCAGCTTTGGCATTCCTGCAACTAATGAAAAACTGTTTTTT. It yields the protein CASSFGIPATNEKLFF.

This clonotype was seen at least ten times. This chain connects TRBV12-3 or TRBV12-4 to TRBJ2-3; TRBD1 matches at 7 bases. The CDR3 loop spans 15 amino acids. With 1 base clipped from V and 7 bases from J, the junction kept 8 bases outside the gene matches. The CDR3 spells CASSLGRQGVYTQYF. Here the CDR3 DNA reads TGTGCCAGCAGTTTAGGTCGGCAGGGGGTATATACGCAGTATTTT.

This clonotype appeared a few times. The V call is TRBV19, the J call TRBJ2-2; 15 nucleotides align to TRBD2. J was trimmed by 1 base and V by 7 bases; bases with no gene match: 7. The CDR3 is 18 residues long. Germline V gene sequence: CDR1 LNHDA, CDR2 SQIVND (reference sequence). The CDR3 DNA follows: TGTGCCAGTAACCCGGGACTAGCGGGAGGCAAGAACACCGGGGAGCTGTTTTTT. As protein: CASNPGLAGGKNTGELFF.

The table lists this clonotype with many counts. The chain carries TRBV18 and TRBJ2-7; tentatively, D is TRBD1 (5 bases). The CDR3 contains 14 residues. The germline CDR1 and CDR2 sequences are KGHSH and LQKENI. Between the trimmed V and J ends, which lost 1 base and 5 bases, there was a span of 12 bases. The CDR3 bases are TGTGCCAGCTCACCACAGGGGTCCCAGGACGAGCAGTACTTC. This codes for CASSPQGSQDEQYF.

This clonotype showed up many times. The chain uses TRBV7-2 and TRBJ2-5; 11 bases are a match to TRBD1. The CDR3 is 16 amino acids. V shed 5 bases and J 9 bases; nucleotides not matched to a gene: 14. The germline gives CDR1 SGHTA, CDR2 FQGNSA. This CDR3 is CASSIGTGGFGSAQYF. For the CDR3, the DNA is TGTGCCAGCAGCATCGGGACAGGGGGTTTCGGGAGCGCCCAGTACTTC.

This chain uses TRBV30 with TRBJ1-1; unclear D gene. CDR1 and CDR2 from the germline V gene are GTSNPN and SVGIG (reference sequence). CDR3 length: 14 amino acids. The V gene lost 2 bases and the J gene lost 4 bases, with 14 bases spanning the gap. The CDR3 nucleotides are TGTGCCTGGAGTCCACTTCGAAGCTCCACTGAAGCTTTCTTT. Translating gives CAWSPLRSSTEAFF.

This chain connects TRBV5-4 to TRBJ2-2; D uncertain. CDR1 is SGHNT and CDR2 is YYREEE in the germline V gene (reference sequence). The CDR3 is 14 residues long. V gave up 0 bases and J gave up 3 bases, with 6 bases separating them. CDR3 DNA sequence: TGTGCCAGCAGCTTGGTAGTCGACACCGGGGAGCTGTTTTTT. It specifies CASSLVVDTGELFF.